The clone carrying this T cell receptor beta chain was detected only once. Its target is not known. The CDR3 runs to 11 residues. CDR1 is SEHNR and CDR2 is FQNEAQ in the germline V gene (reference sequence). With 1 base removed from V and 7 bases from J, the gap between germline ends came to 5 bases. The sample is drawn from a study of T cell responses to AZD1222 COVID-19 vaccine. Study-level points and caveats: Clonal diversity may have been underestimated, and the donors were mostly white British, with more females than males.

Method: immunoSEQ multiplex PCR; TCRdb's copy keeps in-frame clones and lacks some. The sample has tens of thousands of clones, approximately 80% seen once. The specimen was peripheral blood, collected on day 0 of AZD1222 vaccination. The genes are TRBV7-9 and TRBJ2-7; D call uncertain. This TCR came from an adult in good health. The CDR3 sequence: CASSLVQEQYF. The CDR3 bases are TGTGCCAGCAGCTTAGTTCAAGAGCAGTACTTC.